The rows below give T cell receptor beta chains drawn from one sample of a study of vaccination and CD4 T cells after COVID-19. Using its own MiXCR run on the PCR reads, TCRdb lists one record per CDR3 protein. The profile covers roughly 23,000 distinct CDR3 sequences, with about 40% appearing a single time and roughly 9.6% taken by the ten largest. Antigen specificity for these receptors is unknown. This sample comprised CD4+ T cells from blood, cultured in vitro, obtained about 7 months after SARS-CoV-2 vaccination. All receptors come from a human donor who had recovered from COVID-19. Both conserved end residues are part of each CDR3. The D gene is left open where the match is weak. Part of the rows lack a size; the others show once, few, many or a class for expanded clones.

j_call: TRBJ2-1
d_call: .
clone_size: .
v_call: TRBV7-9
cdr3_aa: CASSRLYNEQFF
cdr3_nt: TGTGCCAGCAGCCGACTCTATAATGAGCAGTTCTTC

j_call: TRBJ2-7
d_call: TRBD1
clone_size: .
v_call: TRBV6-2/TRBV6-3
cdr3_aa: CASSRDSYEQYF
cdr3_nt: TGTGCCAGCAGTCGGGACAGCTACGAGCAGTACTTC

j_call: TRBJ1-1
d_call: .
clone_size: few
v_call: TRBV15
cdr3_aa: CATSRQADTEAFF
cdr3_nt: TGTGCCACCAGCCGACAGGCCGACACTGAAGCTTTCTTT

j_call: TRBJ2-1
d_call: TRBD2
clone_size: .
v_call: TRBV28
cdr3_aa: CASRLADHDEQFF
cdr3_nt: TGTGCCAGCAGACTAGCGGACCACGATGAGCAGTTCTTC

j_call: TRBJ2-7
d_call: .
clone_size: .
v_call: TRBV29-1
cdr3_aa: CSGQDGNYEQYF
cdr3_nt: TGCAGCGGCCAGGACGGGAACTACGAGCAGTACTTC

j_call: TRBJ2-1
d_call: .
clone_size: few
v_call: TRBV24-1
cdr3_aa: CATSDDGTQRVGQFF
cdr3_nt: TGTGCCACCAGTGATGACGGGACCCAGAGGGTTGGGCAGTTCTTC

j_call: TRBJ1-5
d_call: .
clone_size: .
v_call: TRBV20-1
cdr3_aa: CSAIIPQGHQPQHF
cdr3_nt: TGCAGTGCTATTATTCCGCAGGGGCACCAGCCCCAGCATTTT

j_call: TRBJ2-5
d_call: .
clone_size: .
v_call: TRBV29-1
cdr3_aa: CSVEVFGSRGQYF
cdr3_nt: TGCAGCGTTGAAGTATTTGGCAGTCGGGGCCAGTACTTC

j_call: TRBJ1-1
d_call: .
clone_size: .
v_call: TRBV28
cdr3_aa: CASSLIRAEAFF
cdr3_nt: TGTGCCAGCAGTTTAATAAGGGCTGAAGCTTTCTTT

j_call: TRBJ2-3
d_call: .
clone_size: few
v_call: TRBV6-5
cdr3_aa: CASSYNPRGADTQYF
cdr3_nt: TGTGCCAGCAGTTACAACCCCCGCGGGGCAGATACGCAGTATTTT

j_call: TRBJ1-5
d_call: .
clone_size: .
v_call: TRBV27
cdr3_aa: CASSYTGRNQPQHF
cdr3_nt: TGTGCCAGCAGTTACACAGGGAGGAATCAGCCCCAGCATTTT

j_call: TRBJ1-2
d_call: .
clone_size: .
v_call: TRBV6-2/TRBV6-3
cdr3_aa: CASSWETSAYGYTF
cdr3_nt: TGTGCCAGCAGTTGGGAAACTTCGGCCTATGGCTACACCTTC

j_call: TRBJ2-5
d_call: .
clone_size: few
v_call: TRBV24-1
cdr3_aa: CATSGTRGAQETQYF
cdr3_nt: TGTGCCACCAGTGGGACCAGGGGGGCCCAAGAGACCCAGTACTTC

j_call: TRBJ1-5
d_call: .
clone_size: .
v_call: TRBV21-1
cdr3_aa: CASSRRPLKNQPQHF
cdr3_nt: TGTGCCAGCAGCAGGCGGCCGCTAAAGAATCAGCCCCAGCATTTT

j_call: TRBJ2-3
d_call: TRBD2
clone_size: .
v_call: TRBV20-1
cdr3_aa: CSAPGLAVAGTQYF
cdr3_nt: TGCAGTGCTCCGGGACTAGCGGTAGCGGGTACGCAGTATTTT

j_call: TRBJ2-5
d_call: TRBD1
clone_size: .
v_call: TRBV7-9
cdr3_aa: CASSPETGGIHETQYF
cdr3_nt: TGTGCCAGCAGCCCAGAAACAGGGGGCATTCACGAGACCCAGTACTTC

j_call: TRBJ2-7
d_call: .
clone_size: .
v_call: TRBV7-6
cdr3_aa: CASSWGRSSYEQYF
cdr3_nt: TGTGCCAGCAGCTGGGGACGGTCGTCCTACGAGCAGTACTTC